The entry below gives a single TCR beta chain sequence along with its context. This receptor's antigen is unknown. The sample holds no much larger clone one base away, and base qualities are not on file. The sample originates from a study of cytotoxic CD8 clonotypes in ibrutinib-treated CLL (dated by TCRdb to about 2021). Study-wide context: The cohort included roughly 15 treatment-naive and some twelve relapsed/refractory patients; under 18 were IGHV unmutated. Partial responses were observed in about 24 patients and complete responses in 2; after a median follow-up of about 69 months, remission was maintained in 14 patients and progression was observed in some twelve. Samples at response were collected after a median of around twelve months of treatment, with a range of roughly 6 to 36 months. An average of 255,043 productive templates and 94,082 productive rearrangements was obtained per sample. Longitudinal samples were available for 26 of the 86 trial participants. Cryopreserved peripheral blood mononuclear cells were obtained prior to treatment, at the time of response, and at either disease progression or sustained remission. Overall study results and their limits: Sustained-remission and progressing patients did not have matched sampling times, and lymph node repertoires were not examined. Clonality increased at ibrutinib response, stayed stable in sustained remission, and fell back toward baseline at progression. Baseline clonality was found to be higher than that of age-matched healthy donors and was strongly correlated with circulating CD8+ T-cell counts. Public clonotypes were rare and either shrank or stayed stable during treatment, and the rise in clonality at ibrutinib response reflected expansion of private clonotypes.

A MiSeq instrument was used for deep resolution sequencing, which targeted depths ranging from 1 in 1 million up to 1 in 200,000 T cells, with coverage averaging 10x for each clonotype. TCR beta libraries were generated with the immunoSEQ hsTCRB Kit. The authors processed their data as follows. Data were analyzed with ImmunoSEQ Data Assistant and ImmunoSEQ Analyzer, with V, D and J genes assigned per IMGT definitions. Clonality, with values ranging from 0 to 1, was calculated as one minus the normalized Shannon entropy of productive rearrangement frequencies. Public clonotype analysis was restricted to overrepresented clonotypes comprising at least 0.05% of each patient's repertoire. Some 13 age-matched healthy donor repertoires from immuneACCESS served as clonality controls. The immuneACCESS repertoire file appears here via TCRdb, limited to in-frame rearrangements. These files lack a portion of the clones; in checked studies, under half of the deficit traces to unresolved V genes, and the cause of the others is not known. D and trimming were read from the DNA, whereas the V and J calls and clone size are those reported in that table. The sample table lists nearly 15,000 clones, around 61% of them with a count of one. The biggest ten clones account for about an eighth of the sample.

Approximately 2 micrograms of genomic DNA were extracted from cryopreserved PBMCs for TCR beta library preparation. Longitudinal blood samples from CLL patients on ibrutinib monotherapy underwent high-throughput TCR beta sequencing. Patients were enrolled in a phase 2 open-label single-center ibrutinib monotherapy trial. V gives up 0 bases and J gives up 5 bases, and the segment between their germline ends measures 12 bases. CDR1 and CDR2, per the germline V gene, are SGHRS and YFSETQ. The CDR3, from cysteine to phenylalanine, totals 15 residues. Kept here is only the CDR3 DNA, which spans 45 bases and is read in frame from base 1.

The receptor was derived from a human donor with chronic lymphocytic leukemia. This material consisted of PBMCs, taken before ibrutinib treatment. Recombination linked TRBV5-1 to TRBJ2-4; the D region may be TRBD1 or TRBD2, each matching 6 bases equally. The CDR3 here reads CASSLVSGAENIQYF. The nucleotide sequence is given as TGCGCCAGCAGCTTGGTGTCGGGGGCGGAAAACATTCAGTACTTC.